The TCR beta chain described here comes from a study of blood T cells in healthy people across ages (dated by TCRdb to between 2015 and 2017). Some background on the complete study: Template switching captured roughly one uniquely barcoded TCR beta cDNA molecule per two T cells in model experiments. Using deep sequencing normalized with unique cDNA molecular identifiers, the study measured how TCR beta repertoire diversity changes with age. The donors were divided into four age groups: young (average roughly 15 years), middle-aged (almost 40), aged (around 67) and long-lived (around 80). Donors of different ages were randomly distributed across sequencing lanes to avoid experimental bias. Using the same blood draw, the study looked at two additional independent replicas of 1 million unique cDNA reads for two donors, one aged 18 to 29 and the other aged 80 or older.

Of note for this clonotype: No cognate antigen has been identified for it. Base-call qualities are not available, and no considerably larger clone is one nucleotide away.

The donors were roughly 40 Caucasian individuals from Russia, aged roughly 6 to 100 years, who were systemically healthy. Roughly 9 milliliters of peripheral blood were drawn from each donor into EDTA-treated Vacutainer tubes. Ficoll-Paque density-gradient centrifugation was used to isolate PBMCs, with at least 6 million per sample. Total RNA, at least 5 micrograms per sample, was extracted from PBMCs with Trizol reagent. The percentages of naive CD45RAhigh/CD27high T cells were determined by flow cytometry on a PBMC aliquot from every donor. The library was obtained by 5' RACE. Data came from an Illumina HiSeq 2500. The second PCR ran for about 6 to 11 cycles and used a J-beta primer mix along with a sample-barcoded 5' primer. A template-switch 5' adaptor carrying 12 random nucleotides introduced a unique molecular identifier onto each TCR beta cDNA molecule. At least 3 million CDR3-containing paired-end reads were obtained from each sample. The Mint cDNA synthesis kit, primed by a TRBC-specific oligonucleotide, was used to synthesize first-strand cDNA from all RNA. Following uracil-DNA glycosylase treatment, a first 18-cycle PCR with universal primers M1SS and BC2_uni_R was performed on all cDNA. Under the source paper's analysis protocol: For normalization, 1 million high-quality reads were randomly selected from each sample, with every read carrying a distinct molecular identifier. Instead of being binned into consensus sequences, reads that shared molecular identifiers were thrown out. MiTCR, set to a Q25 quality threshold and the strictest error-elimination algorithm, was used for CDR3 identification, clonotype clustering and error correction. A nonparametric unseen species model with Euler transformation was used to estimate lower-bound total TCR beta diversity. TCRdb trimmed the raw reads at Q25, called clones with MiXCR and kept productive beta chains. Identical CDR3 protein sequences are pooled into one entry, listed with their most common genes and DNA. These V and J calls derive from TCRdb rather than the authors' analysis. In this sample the table shows 1.5 million to 2 million distinct CDR3 sequences, roughly 28% of which occur a single time. In total, the top ten clones hold 7.7% of the sample.

Per the germline V gene, ENHRY is the CDR1 and SYGVKD is the CDR2. Including cysteine and phenylalanine, the CDR3 has 14 amino acids. The retained sequence is limited to the CDR3, 42 bases, with the frame set at the first base. General conclusions and limits of the study: Total diversity estimates from one million sequenced T cells were considered lower bounds and underestimates. Since profiling was done on bulk unsorted PBMCs, naive and antigen-experienced compartments could not be conclusively compared. Compared with the aged group, more naive CD4+ T cells, fewer expanded clones and increased TCR diversity were shown by the long-lived group, suggesting age selection. Because the CMV infection status of the donors was unknown, age-related changes in expanded clonotypes may potentially have been confounded. As age increased, observed TCR beta diversity per million T cells dropped in a roughly linear way, and a significant reduction was already evident by age 40. A strong correlation was found between observed TCR beta diversity and the percentage of naive T cells measured by flow cytometry.

Material for sequencing was blood. The sequence joins TRBV10-3 to TRBJ2-4, with TRBD2 perhaps the D gene, on 6 matching bases. The DNA end favors TRBJ2-7, so the J call may be wrong. This receptor was obtained from a woman younger than 45 in good health. Here the CDR3 is given as CATREVGQEHEQYF. The DNA sequence reads TGTGCCACCAGGGAGGTTGGACAAGAGCACGAGCAGTACTTC.